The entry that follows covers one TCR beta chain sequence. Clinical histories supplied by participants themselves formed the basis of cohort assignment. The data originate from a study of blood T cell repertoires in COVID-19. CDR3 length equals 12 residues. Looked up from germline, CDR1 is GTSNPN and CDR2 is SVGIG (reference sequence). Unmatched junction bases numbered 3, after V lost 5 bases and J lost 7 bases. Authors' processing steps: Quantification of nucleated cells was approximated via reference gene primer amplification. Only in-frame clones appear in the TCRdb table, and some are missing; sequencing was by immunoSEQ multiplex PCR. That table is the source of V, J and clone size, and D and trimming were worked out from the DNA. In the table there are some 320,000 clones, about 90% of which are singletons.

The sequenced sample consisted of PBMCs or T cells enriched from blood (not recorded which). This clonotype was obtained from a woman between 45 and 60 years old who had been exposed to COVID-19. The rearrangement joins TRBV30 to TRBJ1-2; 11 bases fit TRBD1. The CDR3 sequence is CAWGQGAGGYTF. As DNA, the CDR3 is TGTGCCTGGGGACAGGGGGCGGGTGGCTACACCTTC.